A single sample gave rise to the 21 T cell receptor beta chains below, sequenced in a study of CD8+ T cells in alopecia areata. It was cDNA, reverse transcribed from extracted RNA, that served as the sequencing template. Sequenced by immunoSEQ multiplex PCR; TCRdb stores in-frame clones only, minus some. The table shows about 190,000 clones, with about 60% occurring only once. Treatment described: oral pan-JAK inhibitor, 5-10 mg twice daily. The sample here was CD4+ T cells sorted from blood, taken at week 4, from a patient treated with tofacitinib. Receptors were obtained from a human donor with alopecia areata.

This clone was picked up one time. The chain recombines TRBV25-1 with TRBJ1-1; tentatively, D is TRBD1 (5 bases). The CDR3 loop spans 10 amino acids. Looked up from germline, CDR1 is MGHDK and CDR2 is SYGVNS. The CDR3 spells CVSSHREAFF. The CDR3 region has the DNA TGTGTCAGTTCCCACAGGGAAGCTTTCTTT.

The chain uses TRBV4-3 and TRBJ2-5; 9 bases are shared with TRBD2. Germline CDR1 and CDR2: LGHNA and YSLEER. The trim removed 4 bases at V and 5 bases at J, leaving 5 bases unmatched. CDR3 size: 14 residues. CDR3 amino acids: CASSPRAGGETQYF. The CDR3, as DNA: TGCGCCAGCAGCCCACGGGCGGGAGGGGAGACCCAGTACTTC.

The V gene is TRBV6-6, the J gene TRBJ1-4, with a weak D call TRBD1 (6 bases). The V gene lost 4 bases and the J gene lost 10 bases, with 16 bases spanning the gap. Germline V CDR1 and CDR2: MNHNY, SVGAGI (reference sequence). This CDR3 has 14 residues. For the CDR3, the DNA is TGTGCCAGCAGTTTACAGGGAAGTGAAGGAAAACTGTTTTTT. Translating it yields CASSLQGSEGKLFF.

This clone appeared a few times. The chain carries TRBV6-5 and TRBJ2-7; weak D call: TRBD2 (6 bases). Germline CDR1 is MNHEY and CDR2 is SVGAGI. The CDR3 has 16 residues. Trimming stripped 4 bases from V and 2 bases from J, with 18 bases between. The CDR3 bases are TGTGCCAGCAGTTCCACCCGACGCGGGAAGACCTACGAGCAGTACTTC. It is translated as CASSSTRRGKTYEQYF.

V usage is TRBV4-1 and J usage is TRBJ2-1; D gene unclear. CDR1 MGHRA and CDR2 YSYEKL come from the germline V gene. This CDR3 is 14 amino acids long. The V gene lost 4 bases and the J gene lost 0 bases, with 7 bases spanning the gap. CDR3 DNA sequence: TGCGCCAGCAGCCTCCCGGGCTCCTACAATGAGCAGTTCTTC. Translation gives CASSLPGSYNEQFF.

Concerning this clone: Other DNA sequences in this sample translate to the same CDR3. The chain has TRBV20-1 and TRBJ2-3; D remains unclear. Trimming pared 3 bases from V and 4 bases from J, leaving 5 bases between. CDR1 DFQATT and CDR2 SNEGSKA come from the germline V gene (reference sequence). The CDR3 has 11 amino acids. DNA of the CDR3: TGCAGTGCTAGGGTCGCAGATACGCAGTATTTT. Protein sequence: CSARVADTQYF.

This chain joins TRBV14 and TRBJ1-2; the match to TRBD1 covers 7 bases. Germline values: CDR1 SGHDN, CDR2 FVKESK. Trimming took 11 bases from V and 3 from J; bases not matched to a gene: 9. There are 13 residues in the CDR3. This chain's CDR3 is CASSLGQYYGYTF. CDR3 nucleotides: TGTGCCTCATCTTTGGGACAGTACTATGGCTACACCTTC.

V is TRBV30 and J is TRBJ1-5, with D perhaps matching TRBD1 (5 bases). The germline V gene has CDR1 GTSNPN and CDR2 SVGIG (reference sequence). Trimming took off 5 bases at V and 5 bases at J, with 13 bases between the two ends. The CDR3 contains 13 residues. The CDR3 protein is CAWASRGDQPQHF. The CDR3 DNA is TGTGCCTGGGCATCACGGGGGGATCAGCCCCAGCATTTT.

V and J are TRBV18 and TRBJ1-5; 9 nucleotides line up with TRBD1. V was pared by 4 bases and J by 5 bases, with 6 bases of the junction left unmatched. Germline CDR1 KGHSH, CDR2 LQKENI. The CDR3 contains 15 residues. The CDR3 DNA sequence: TGTGCCAGCTCACTGACAGGGGGTATTGATCAGCCCCAGCATTTT. As protein: CASSLTGGIDQPQHF.

CDR3: CSVVALGTYEQYF. CDR3 nucleotide sequence: TGCAGCGTTGTTGCCCTGGGTACCTACGAGCAGTACTTC. The chain joins TRBV29-1 to TRBJ2-7; D is ambiguous. This CDR3 contains 13 residues. Trimming removed 4 bases at V and 2 bases at J, with 12 bases between. CDR1 SQVTM and CDR2 ANQGSEA come from the germline V gene.

V is TRBV4-1 and J is TRBJ1-5; D remains unclear. The CDR3 consists of 15 residues. The germline V gene encodes CDR1 MGHRA and CDR2 YSYEKL. V lost 1 base, J lost 0 bases, and 7 bases lay in between. The DNA of the CDR3 is TGCGCCAGCAGCCAAGGGCCAGATAGCAATCAGCCCCAGCATTTT. Amino acids: CASSQGPDSNQPQHF.

V gene TRBV30 combines with J gene TRBJ2-1; 7 bases line up with TRBD2. The V segment lost 1 base and the J segment 1 base; nucleotides outside the gene matches: 1. CDR3 size: 14 residues. The germline V gene encodes CDR1 GTSNPN and CDR2 SVGIG (reference sequence). CDR3 sequence reads: CAWSDGRSYNEQFF. The DNA of the CDR3 is TGTGCCTGGAGTGACGGGAGGTCCTACAATGAGCAGTTCTTC.

This clone was detected only a few times. CDR3 sequence: CASSETREKETQYF. The CDR3 DNA sequence: TGTGCCAGCAGCGAAACCAGGGAAAAAGAGACCCAGTACTTC. The V and J genes are TRBV7-3 and TRBJ2-5; TRBD1 is a possible D gene (5 bases). This CDR3 has 14 amino acids. Deletions cut 5 bases from V and 3 bases from J, with 13 bases between. Germline V lookup: CDR1 SGHTA, CDR2 FQGTGA.

This sequence joins TRBV15 and TRBJ2-7; 10 bases are shared with TRBD2. Germline CDR1 is LNHNV and CDR2 is YYDKDF (reference sequence). The trim removed 3 bases at V and 5 bases at J, leaving 4 bases unmatched. The CDR3 has 14 residues. The CDR3 protein is CATSRGGTSDEQYF. DNA of the CDR3: TGTGCCACCAGCAGGGGGGGGACTAGCGACGAGCAGTACTTC.

This chain links TRBV29-1 with TRBJ1-1; no reliable D call. Germline loops: CDR1 SQVTM, CDR2 ANQGSEA. The CDR3 is 14 residues long. V was trimmed by 4 bases and J by 1 base, leaving 13 bases between them. The CDR3 region has the DNA TGCAGCGTTGGCCAGCTAGTATCGAACACTGAAGCTTTCTTT. This codes for CSVGQLVSNTEAFF.

This clone was counted between two and nine times. This chain uses TRBV29-1 with TRBJ2-7; 8 nucleotides agree with TRBD1. After removal of 6 bases from V and 5 bases from J, the junction contained 3 bases not matched to a gene. The CDR3 runs to 11 residues. Germline CDR1 and CDR2: SQVTM and ANQGSEA. The CDR3 reads CSVGQGNEQYF. The CDR3 nucleotides are TGCAGCGTAGGACAGGGCAACGAGCAGTACTTC.

This chain links TRBV29-1 with TRBJ2-5; D is possibly TRBD2 (5 bases). The CDR3 runs to 13 residues. Between the trimmed V and J ends, which lost 1 base and 5 bases, there was a span of 11 bases. Per the germline V gene, CDR1 is SQVTM and CDR2 is ANQGSEA. The DNA for the CDR3 is TGCAGCGTTGAAGGCAGGACGGGGGAGACCCAGTACTTC. Amino acid sequence: CSVEGRTGETQYF.

The chain couples TRBV29-1 to TRBJ2-1, with unresolved D. Germline CDR1 is SQVTM and CDR2 is ANQGSEA. The CDR3 consists of 13 residues. Trimming shortened V by 5 bases and J by 2 bases, and 10 bases separated the two germline ends. The CDR3 nucleotides are TGCAGCGTTCCAGCACCAACCTACAATGAGCAGTTCTTC. Protein product: CSVPAPTYNEQFF.

Note on this clone: A junction boundary mismatches the germline segment, possibly from a read error. J is TRBJ2-7 and V is TRBV7-2; 13 bases align to TRBD2. The length of the CDR3 is 15 residues. Per germline, CDR1 SGHTA and CDR2 FQGNSA. CDR3 residues: CASSSRGTSGASRHF. As DNA, the CDR3 is TGTGCCAGCAGCTCCCGCGGGACTAGCGGGGCCAGTCGGCACTTC.

This chain connects TRBV29-1 to TRBJ2-3; 12 nucleotides match TRBD2. The CDR3 totals 15 residues. The germline CDR1 and CDR2 sequences are SQVTM and ANQGSEA. V trimming: 7 bases; J trimming: 2 bases; junction bases outside the gene matches: 7. The CDR3 DNA reads as TGCAGCGGGGCGGGGACTAGCGGGTTCACAGATACGCAGTATTTT. This codes for CSGAGTSGFTDTQYF.

V is TRBV30 and J is TRBJ1-2, with D possibly matching TRBD1 (6 bases). V was cut by 0 bases and J by 5 bases, with 13 bases left in between. Germline-derived CDR1 and CDR2 are GTSNPN and SVGIG (reference sequence). The CDR3 has 14 residues. The CDR3 nucleotides read TGTGCCTGGAGTGTCCGGGGGCGGTCATATGGCTACACCTTC. Protein sequence: CAWSVRGRSYGYTF.